The source of this T cell receptor beta chain is a study of T cell clusters in autoimmune cytopenias. Broader study findings: TRB repertoire shifts in secondary cytopenia and chronic lymphocytic leukemia mostly reflected lymphoma, not autoimmunity. Active autoimmune hepatitis patients had about 3.3-fold fewer exclusive TRB clusters than healthy donors. No cluster-lack signature appeared between secondary cytopenia and chronic lymphocytic leukemia patients, apparently due to lymphoma masking. Physiological T cell clusters of healthy donors were apparently absent in primary autoimmune cytopenia patients.

Each sample's input was approximately 0.25 ug genomic DNA, 30,000 to 45,000 genome equivalents. Judged by frequency, this clonotype is medium-sized. Antigen unknown. Multiplex touch-down PCR amplified TRB using TRB-A and TRB-B pools in one tube. TCRdb reprocessed the multiplex PCR reads and keeps a single row for each CDR3 protein, giving no DNA. Here the sample table reports 5,000 to 5,500 distinct CDR3 sequences. Sequences were obtained from peripheral blood. The receptor's source is a human donor with an autoimmune cytopenia or autoimmune hepatitis (not recorded which).

CDR3 residues: CASSLVSGWEAFF. The chain is built from TRBV12-3 or TRBV12-4 and TRBJ1-1; without DNA, the TCRdb call of TRBD1 cannot be checked. The CDR3 runs to 13 residues.